This TCR beta chain was observed in a study of blood T cell repertoires in COVID-19 (dated by TCRdb to the early 2020s). Background on the whole study: Samples from collaborators originated in the United States, Italy and Spain and spanned both the acute and convalescent phases of COVID-19. The sample metadata nearly always contained a de-identified subject ID, COVID-19 status, age in years and sex. The dataset comprised deeply sampled blood TCRbeta repertoires from subjects exposed to, actively infected with, or recovered from COVID-19. The prospective study material was composed of cDNA or gDNA derived from T cells, B-cell-depleted T cells, or PBMCs. Where available, HLA class I and class II types were obtained from metadata supplied by the sample provider rather than from assay-based typing. The repertoires were made available in a free public database intended to serve as a resource for research on the immune response to SARS-CoV-2. Samples came from the ongoing ImmuneRACE study (first 160 participants) plus 1,254 subjects from 6 global collaborators.

To note about this clone: Its recognized antigen is unknown. No much larger clone exists at a distance of one base, and base qualities are not known.

TCRbeta CDR3 regions were amplified from genomic DNA using the immunoSEQ Assay, a bias-controlled multiplex PCR. Per the source publication's procedure: Nucleated cell counts per sample were estimated from amplification of reference gene primers within the assay. To quantify the absolute abundance of each unique TCRbeta CDR3 rearrangement, sequence reads were collapsed and filtered. For each sample, productive Simpson clonality was calculated as the square root of Simpson's diversity index over productive rearrangements. This is the immuneACCESS table as TCRdb keeps it, with only in-frame sequences that have V and J called. A part of the clones is gone; compared with another copy, unresolved V genes explain less than half, and the rest is unexplained. V, J and clone size were drawn from that table, and D and trimming were deduced from the DNA. In all, the sample holds hundreds of thousands of clones, and 89% of those were seen once. The biggest ten clones account for about 6% of the sample.

Study-level results and caveats: The quantity of clinical and demographic metadata differed by source and by participant and was supplied without curation.

A second Seattle source provided samples from volunteer blood donors who had recovered from COVID-19. Whole blood was collected in K2EDTA tubes by collaborating institutions according to the institutions' own protocols. For TCRbeta analysis, collaborators shipped samples as frozen whole blood, isolated PBMCs, or DNA extracted from either of those sample types. V was cut back by 0 bases and J by 7 bases, leaving a gap of 16 bases between them. The cysteine opens and the phenylalanine closes a CDR3 of 15 amino acids. Here the CDR3 DNA is all that survives: 45 bases in frame from base 1. CDR1 LGHDT and CDR2 YNNKEL are derived from the germline V gene (reference sequence).

The sample was peripheral blood. The rearrangement joined TRBV3-1 (or the pseudogene TRBV3-2) to TRBJ2-7; a tentative D call is TRBD2 (6 bases match). The origin of this receptor is a man aged 55 to 70 who had recovered from COVID-19. CDR3 region: CASSQEGGLVLEQYF. The sequenced DNA is TGTGCCAGCAGCCAAGAGGGGGGTCTAGTTCTGGAGCAGTACTTC.